This TCR beta chain was documented in a study of CD8+ T cells in alopecia areata. The CDR3 length is 16 residues. Trimming removed 1 base from V and 1 base from J, with 13 bases in between. CDR1 is SEHNR and CDR2 is FQNEAQ in the germline V gene (reference sequence). Peripheral blood, together with lesional scalp punch biopsies, was collected from alopecia areata patients. This clone is a singleton in its sample. What it recognizes is unknown. As the sequencing template, cDNA was produced by extracting RNA and reverse transcribing it. Measured with immunoSEQ multiplex PCR; TCRdb has only the in-frame clones, and not every one. The data show about 110,000 clones, with 50% to 60% seen just once and about 23% held by the top ten. Points from the study as a whole: Sharing of TCR sequences between patients (possibly for HLA-related reasons) was less clear than in mice. Scalp sample sequencing also detects resident alphabeta T cells of normal skin. Across lesional scalp, and particularly alopecia totalis/universalis, clonality surpassed that of normal scalp.

Material for sequencing was NKG2D-low CD8+ T cells sorted from blood. The TCR comes from a human donor with alopecia areata. The J gene is TRBJ1-1, the V gene TRBV7-9; unclear D gene. This CDR3 reads CASSLERTLRNTEAFF. CDR3 bases: TGTGCCAGCAGCTTAGAACGCACACTGAGGAACACTGAAGCTTTCTTT.